This T cell receptor beta chain derives from a study of T-cell memory formation after mild COVID-19 (dated by TCRdb to the early 2020s). A note on the overall study: TCR sequence clusters from the two donors were largely donor specific. Two young, previously healthy adult volunteers, one female and one male, were included in the cohort. In a couple of donors, T-cell clones that expanded and contracted after mild COVID-19 were tracked by sequencing TCRalpha and TCRbeta repertoires over time.

A distance of 9 bases separates the germline ends of V and J, which lose 1 base and 0 bases respectively. The CDR3 numbers 15 residues from cysteine through phenylalanine. Solely the CDR3 DNA is kept, with 45 bases framed from the first base. Looking up the germline V gene yields CDR1 SGHRS and CDR2 YFSETQ. Sequencing was carried out with an Illumina NovaSeq 6000. cDNA libraries for TCRalpha and TCRbeta were prepared by 5'RACE using constant-segment primers, with sample barcodes and unique molecular identifiers added. RNA was extracted from every sample with Trizol reagent. Amplification of the libraries took two PCR steps, and the second step added a second sample barcode plus Illumina TruSeq adapters. Sequencing of libraries was performed on an Illumina NovaSeq with 2 x 150 bp paired-end reads. On the study's bioinformatics: Demultiplexing of reads and collapsing into UMI-guided consensus sequences were performed with migec v1.2.7. Using mixcr v2.1.11, UMI consensuses were aligned to TRA and TRB V and J templates and then assembled into clonotypes. A clonotype was counted as expanded or contracted only when both edgeR and NoisET called the clonotype significant, with the noise models trained on biological replicates. For edgeR calls, the thresholds were a false discovery rate-adjusted p below 0.01 and a log2 fold-change of 1. As an exploratory analysis of dynamics, max-normalized trajectories of the 1000 most abundant clonotypes were examined by PCA with hierarchical clustering. Separately sequenced CD4+ and CD8+ repertoires were used to assign a CD4 or CD8 phenotype to each responding clone. TCRdb reanalyzed the raw reads on its own, using fastp at Q25 for trimming and MiXCR for clone calling, and kept in-frame beta chains. Rows are combined by CDR3 protein, so each entry shows the most common genes and DNA. Clone size and V and J calls follow TCRdb, not the original study. The sample table lists fewer than 350,000 distinct CDR3 sequences, more than 13% of them with a count of one. Roughly a fifth of the sample is held by the ten biggest clonotypes.

The table lists this clonotype with a few counts. It lacks a known antigen. Base qualities were left out, and no much larger clone turns up one base away. Ficoll-Paque density gradient centrifugation was the method used to isolate PBMCs. Broader findings and caveats from the paper: Contracting CD4+ clones were found mainly in CM and EM memory subsets, while CD8+ clones were enriched in EMRA. Clones contracting from day 15 to 85 had balanced CD4/CD8 phenotypes, while a second wave expanding from day 15 to 37 was biased towards CD4+. Some responding clones were detected in pre-infection memory, which suggested that pre-existing cross-reactive memory T cells had joined the SARS-CoV-2 response. Only a couple of mild cases were covered by the study, and larger cohorts that include severe cases with pre-infection samples were considered necessary. The second-wave clones that peaked on day 37 were not confirmed to be SARS-CoV-2 specific.

The sample taken for sequencing was PBMCs or a T cell subset sorted from them (not recorded which). This chain joins TRBV5-1 to TRBJ2-3; the D gene could be either TRBD1 or TRBD2, each agreeing at 5 bases. The receptor's source is a man between 18 and 35 years old who had mild COVID-19 (a few samples of this study predate the infection). The sample titles of this study are shuffled in the database, so cell type and time point are left out; the donor was told from shared clones. This receptor has the CDR3 CASSLLGDSTDTQYF. The DNA sequence is as follows: TGCGCCAGCAGCTTGCTGGGGGACAGCACAGATACGCAGTATTTT.